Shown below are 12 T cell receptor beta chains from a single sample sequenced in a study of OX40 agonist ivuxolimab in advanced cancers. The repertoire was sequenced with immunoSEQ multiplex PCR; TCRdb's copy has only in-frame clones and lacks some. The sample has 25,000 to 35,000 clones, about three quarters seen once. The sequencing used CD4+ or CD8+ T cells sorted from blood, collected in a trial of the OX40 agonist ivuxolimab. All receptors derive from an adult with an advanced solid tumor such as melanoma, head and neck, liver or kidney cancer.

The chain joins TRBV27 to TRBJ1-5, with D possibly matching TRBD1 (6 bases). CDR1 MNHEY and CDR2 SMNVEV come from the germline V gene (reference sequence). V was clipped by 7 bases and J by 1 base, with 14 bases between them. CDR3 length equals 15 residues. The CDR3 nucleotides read TGTGCCAGCACCCCGACAGGAGCGAGCAATCAGCCCCAGCATTTT. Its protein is CASTPTGASNQPQHF.

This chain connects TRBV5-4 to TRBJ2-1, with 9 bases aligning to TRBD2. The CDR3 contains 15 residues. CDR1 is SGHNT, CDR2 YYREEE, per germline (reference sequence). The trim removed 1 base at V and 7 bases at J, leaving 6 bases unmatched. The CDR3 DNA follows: TGTGCCAGCAGCTTGCTGCGGGGGGGCTCAAATGAGCAGTTCTTC. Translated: CASSLLRGGSNEQFF. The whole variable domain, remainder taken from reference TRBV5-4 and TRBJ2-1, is ETGVTQSPTHLIKTRGQQVTLRCSSQSGHNTVSWYQQALGQGPQFIFQYYREEENGRGNFPPRFSGLQFPNYSSELNVNALELDDSALYLCASSLLRGGSNEQFFGPGTRLTVL.

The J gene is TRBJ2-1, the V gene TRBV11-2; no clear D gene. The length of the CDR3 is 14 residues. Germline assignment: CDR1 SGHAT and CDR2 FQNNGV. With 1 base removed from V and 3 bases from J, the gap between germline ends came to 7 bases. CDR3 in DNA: TGTGCCAGCAGCTTAGGCGCCAGCTACAATGAGCAGTTCTTC. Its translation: CASSLGASYNEQFF.

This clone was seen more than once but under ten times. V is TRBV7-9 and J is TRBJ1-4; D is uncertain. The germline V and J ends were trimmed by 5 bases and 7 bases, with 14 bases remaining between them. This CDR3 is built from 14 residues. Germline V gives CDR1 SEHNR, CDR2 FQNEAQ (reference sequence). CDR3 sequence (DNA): TGTGCCAGCAGCCCGATGCGGGGAGGTGAAAAACTGTTTTTT. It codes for CASSPMRGGEKLFF.

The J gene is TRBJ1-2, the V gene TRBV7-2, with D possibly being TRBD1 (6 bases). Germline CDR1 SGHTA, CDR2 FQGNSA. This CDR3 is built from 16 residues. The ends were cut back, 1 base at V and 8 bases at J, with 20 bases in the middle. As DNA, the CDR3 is TGTGCCAGCAGCTTAGTAGTATCGGGGGGCGCCGAAGGCTACACCTTC. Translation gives CASSLVVSGGAEGYTF.

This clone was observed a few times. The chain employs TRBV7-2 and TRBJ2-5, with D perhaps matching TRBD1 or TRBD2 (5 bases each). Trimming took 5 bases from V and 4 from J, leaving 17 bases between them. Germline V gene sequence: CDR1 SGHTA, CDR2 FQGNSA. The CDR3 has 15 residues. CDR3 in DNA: TGTGCCAGCAGCCTGGCCGGGACGATGGCAGAGACCCAGTACTTC. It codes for CASSLAGTMAETQYF.

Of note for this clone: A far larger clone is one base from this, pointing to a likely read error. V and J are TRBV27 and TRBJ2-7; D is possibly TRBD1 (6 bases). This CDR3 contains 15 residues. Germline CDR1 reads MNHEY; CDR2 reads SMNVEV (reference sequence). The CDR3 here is CASSPGQLLNSPLHF. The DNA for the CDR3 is TGTGCCAGCAGCCCTGGACAGTTGTTAAATTCACCCCTCCACTTC.

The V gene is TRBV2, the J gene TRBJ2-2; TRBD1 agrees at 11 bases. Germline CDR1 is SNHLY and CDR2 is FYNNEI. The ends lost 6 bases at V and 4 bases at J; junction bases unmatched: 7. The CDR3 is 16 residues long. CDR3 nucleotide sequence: TGTGCCAGCAGAAATTCCGGGACAGGGGGCACCGGGGAGCTGTTTTTT. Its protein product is CASRNSGTGGTGELFF. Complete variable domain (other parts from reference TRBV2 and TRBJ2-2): EPEVTQTPSHQVTQMGQEVILRCVPISNHLYFYWYRQILGQKVEFLVSFYNNEISEKSEIFDDQFSVERPDGSNFTLKIRSTKLEDSAMYFCASRNSGTGGTGELFFGEGSRLTVL.

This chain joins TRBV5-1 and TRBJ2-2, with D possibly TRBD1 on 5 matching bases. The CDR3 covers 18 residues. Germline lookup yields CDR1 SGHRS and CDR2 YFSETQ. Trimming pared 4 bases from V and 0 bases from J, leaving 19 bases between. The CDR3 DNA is TGCGCCAGCAGCCCTGGACGTGGGGCGGAGTCGAACACCGGGGAGCTGTTTTTT. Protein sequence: CASSPGRGAESNTGELFF.

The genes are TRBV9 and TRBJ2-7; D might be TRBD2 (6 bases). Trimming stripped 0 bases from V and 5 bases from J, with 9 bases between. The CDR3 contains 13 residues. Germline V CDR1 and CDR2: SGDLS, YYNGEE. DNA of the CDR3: TGTGCCAGCAGCGTAGGACTAGACAACGAGCAGTACTTC. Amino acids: CASSVGLDNEQYF.

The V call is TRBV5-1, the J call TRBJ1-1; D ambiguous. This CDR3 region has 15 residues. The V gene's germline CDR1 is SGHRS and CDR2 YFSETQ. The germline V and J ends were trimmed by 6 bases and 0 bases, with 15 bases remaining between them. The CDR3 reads CASTAAGSMNTEAFF. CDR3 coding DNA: TGCGCCAGCACCGCCGCAGGAAGTATGAACACTGAAGCTTTCTTT.

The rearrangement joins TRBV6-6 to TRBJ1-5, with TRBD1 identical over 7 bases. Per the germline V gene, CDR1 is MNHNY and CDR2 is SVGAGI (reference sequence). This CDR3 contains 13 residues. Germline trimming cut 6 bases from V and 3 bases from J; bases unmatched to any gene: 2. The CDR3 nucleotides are TGTGCCAGCAGCGACAGGGTCAATCAGCCCCAGCATTTT. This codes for CASSDRVNQPQHF.